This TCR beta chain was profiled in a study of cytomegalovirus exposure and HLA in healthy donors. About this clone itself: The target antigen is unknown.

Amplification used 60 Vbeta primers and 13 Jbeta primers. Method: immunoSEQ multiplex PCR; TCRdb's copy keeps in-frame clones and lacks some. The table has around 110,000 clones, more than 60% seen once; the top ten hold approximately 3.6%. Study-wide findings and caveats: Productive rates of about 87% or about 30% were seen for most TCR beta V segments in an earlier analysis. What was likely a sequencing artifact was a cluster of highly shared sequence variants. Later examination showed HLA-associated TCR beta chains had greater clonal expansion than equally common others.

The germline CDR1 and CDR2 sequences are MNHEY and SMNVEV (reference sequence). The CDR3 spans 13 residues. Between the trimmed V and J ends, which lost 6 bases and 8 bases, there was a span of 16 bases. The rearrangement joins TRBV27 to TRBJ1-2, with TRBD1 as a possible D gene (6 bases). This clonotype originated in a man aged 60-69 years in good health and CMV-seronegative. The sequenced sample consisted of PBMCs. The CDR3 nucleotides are TGTGCCAGCAGGCAAACAGGGACCCAAGGCTACACCTTC. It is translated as CASRQTGTQGYTF.